A selection of T cell receptor beta chains follows, all from one sample in a study of identical twins. TCRdb analysed the 5' RACE reads with MiXCR anew, one entry per CDR3 protein. Of more than 1.5 million distinct CDR3 sequences in the sample, 25% to 35% are singletons; the top ten hold about 0.25%. Source material: cord blood. These receptors came from a newborn girl in good health. Each CDR3 is given without its conserved first and last residue.

TRBJ2-1,TRBV11-2,ASRLERGLAGVLAEQF
TRBJ2-5,TRBV2,ASRPGLPHFQETQY
TRBJ2-5,TRBV29-1,SVRGRVRETQY
TRBJ2-1,TRBV11-2,ASSRPSGDEQF
TRBJ2-3,TRBV5-1,ASSLALAVTDTQY
TRBJ2-7,TRBV7-9,ASSLMEGPFYEQY
TRBJ1-2,TRBV9,ASSGYRLGDGYT
NA,TRBV29-1,SVDTGGEQY
TRBJ1-2,TRBV20-1,SARRVGTGGFGYT
TRBJ2-1,TRBV5-1,ASSLEGGAYNEQF
TRBJ2-1,TRBV20-1,SAPTGVLWDEQF
TRBJ2-1,TRBV12-5,ASGLVSSGRVHNEQF
TRBJ2-1,TRBV20-1,GARLAGGYSEQF
TRBJ1-1,TRBV5-1,ASSLEMMTEAF
TRBJ2-3,TRBV7-2,ASSLAGRRVDTQY
TRBJ2-5,TRBV7-2,ASSLIGSLDEQY
TRBJ1-1,TRBV29-1,SVYRDMNTEAF
TRBJ2-3,TRBV4-1,ASSQAPNADTQY
TRBJ1-4,TRBV5-1,ASSAGGRREKLF
TRBJ2-7,TRBV5-1,ASSFSGTSGGPSYEQY
TRBJ2-5,TRBV28,ASTIVPTSST
TRBJ1-5,TRBV20-1,SAELYDRGNQPQH
TRBJ1-5,TRBV4-2,ASSQDSAGFNQPQH
TRBJ2-4,TRBV7-9,ASSRTSGGPLAKNIQY
TRBJ2-7,TRBV25-1,AGSDSGTGLSYEQY
TRBJ2-7,TRBV27,ASSPKTGAPYEQY
TRBJ2-3,TRBV7-6,ASSTPGKDTQY
TRBJ2-2,TRBV12-3/TRBV12-4,ASSLDVGELF
TRBJ2-5,TRBV20-1,SANRPGLAGETQY
TRBJ2-2,TRBV3-1,ASRGGGNTGELF
TRBJ2-7,TRBV6-6,ASSSAAGGLIEQY
TRBJ2-7,TRBV10-3,AISVQEIPGLAGAYEQY
TRBJ2-1,TRBV7-9,ASSPTWTSGGTYNEQF